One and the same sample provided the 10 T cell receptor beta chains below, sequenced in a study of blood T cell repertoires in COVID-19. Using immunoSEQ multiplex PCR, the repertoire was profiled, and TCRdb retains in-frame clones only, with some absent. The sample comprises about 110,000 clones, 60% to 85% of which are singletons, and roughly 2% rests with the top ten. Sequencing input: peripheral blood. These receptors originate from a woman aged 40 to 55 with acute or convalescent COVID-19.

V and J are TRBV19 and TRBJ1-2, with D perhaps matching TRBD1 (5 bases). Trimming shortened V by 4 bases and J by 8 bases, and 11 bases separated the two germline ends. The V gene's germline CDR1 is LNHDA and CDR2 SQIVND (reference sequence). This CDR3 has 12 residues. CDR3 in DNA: TGTGCCAGTAGTACAGGGAAAGTCGGCTACACCTTC. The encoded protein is CASSTGKVGYTF.

The CDR3 loop is CATSDRGYGYTF. The CDR3, as DNA: TGTGCCACCAGTGACAGGGGGTATGGCTACACCTTC. The V gene is TRBV24-1, the J gene TRBJ1-2; 7 bases map to TRBD1. The V gene's germline CDR1 is KGHDR and CDR2 SFDVKD. V lost 4 bases and J lost 5; bases outside the gene matches: 0. This CDR3 spans 12 amino acids.

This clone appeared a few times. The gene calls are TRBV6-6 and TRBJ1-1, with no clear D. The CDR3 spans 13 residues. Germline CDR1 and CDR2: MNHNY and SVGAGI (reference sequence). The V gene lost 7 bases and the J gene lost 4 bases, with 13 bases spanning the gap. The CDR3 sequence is CASTPGATTEAFF. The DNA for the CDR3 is TGTGCCAGCACCCCGGGTGCAACCACTGAAGCTTTCTTT.

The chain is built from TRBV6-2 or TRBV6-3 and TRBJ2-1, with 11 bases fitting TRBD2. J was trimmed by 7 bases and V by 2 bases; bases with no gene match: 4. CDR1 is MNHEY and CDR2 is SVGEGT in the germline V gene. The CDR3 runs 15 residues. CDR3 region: CASSYRASGGNEQFF. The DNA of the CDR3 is TGTGCCAGCAGTTACAGGGCTAGCGGGGGGAATGAGCAGTTCTTC.

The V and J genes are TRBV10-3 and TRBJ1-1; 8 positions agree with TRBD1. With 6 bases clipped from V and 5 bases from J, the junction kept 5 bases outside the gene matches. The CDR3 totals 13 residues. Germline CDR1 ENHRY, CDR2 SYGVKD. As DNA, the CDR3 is TGTGCCATCAGGGGACGACAGGGGACTGAAGCTTTCTTT. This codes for CAIRGRQGTEAFF.

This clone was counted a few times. CDR3 nucleotides: TGCGCCAGCAGCTTGCGGACTAGCGGGGGAGCCTACGAGCAGTACTTC. Translated, it gives CASSLRTSGGAYEQYF. The rearrangement links TRBV5-1 to TRBJ2-7; 13 nucleotides align to TRBD2. Looked up from germline, CDR1 is SGHRS and CDR2 is YFSETQ. The CDR3 sequence is 16 residues long. V was pared by 1 base and J by 2 bases, with 3 bases of the junction left unmatched.

The CDR3 protein is CAISEPGQHNEQFF. CDR3 sequence (DNA): TGTGCCATCAGTGAGCCAGGACAGCACAATGAGCAGTTCTTC. J is TRBJ2-1 and V is TRBV10-3; tentatively, D is TRBD1 (6 bases). The CDR3 spans 14 residues. Between the trimmed V and J ends, which lost 2 bases and 5 bases, there was a span of 10 bases. CDR1 is ENHRY, CDR2 SYGVKD, per germline.

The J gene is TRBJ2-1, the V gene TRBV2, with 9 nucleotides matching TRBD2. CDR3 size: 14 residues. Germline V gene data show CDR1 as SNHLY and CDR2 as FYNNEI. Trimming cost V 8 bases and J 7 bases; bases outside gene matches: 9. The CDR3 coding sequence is TGTGCCAGCTTACCGGGACTAGCTCGAAATGAGCAGTTCTTC. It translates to CASLPGLARNEQFF.

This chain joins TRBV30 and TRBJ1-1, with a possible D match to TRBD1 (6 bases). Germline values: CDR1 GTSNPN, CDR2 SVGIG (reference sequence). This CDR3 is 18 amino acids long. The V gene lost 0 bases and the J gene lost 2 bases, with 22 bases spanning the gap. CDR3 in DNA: TGTGCCTGGAGTGTAGGGTGGCAGGGGCGAATAACAAACACTGAAGCTTTCTTT. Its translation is CAWSVGWQGRITNTEAFF. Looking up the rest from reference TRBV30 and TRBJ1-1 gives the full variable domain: SQTIHQWPATLVQPVGSPLSLECTVEGTSNPNLYWYRQAAGRGLQLLFYSVGIGQISSEVPQNLSASRPQDRQFILSSKKLLLSDSGFYLCAWSVGWQGRITNTEAFFGQGTRLTVV.

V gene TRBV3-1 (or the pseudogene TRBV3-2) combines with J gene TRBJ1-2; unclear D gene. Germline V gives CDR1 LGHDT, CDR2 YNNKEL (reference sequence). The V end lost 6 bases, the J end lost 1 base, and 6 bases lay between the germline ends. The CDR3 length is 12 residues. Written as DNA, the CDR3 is TGTGCCAGCAGTACGGTTAACTATGGCTACACCTTC. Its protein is CASSTVNYGYTF.